This T cell receptor (beta chain) was sequenced for a study of cytomegalovirus exposure and HLA in healthy donors. Points from the study as a whole: Researchers catalogued 164 TCR beta chains as cytomegalovirus-associated.

Primers included in the PCR were 60 Vbeta and 13 Jbeta primers. The method was immunoSEQ multiplex PCR; TCRdb's version includes in-frame clones alone and lacks a portion of them. The sample carries 210,000 or so clones, roughly four fifths recorded once. Concerning this clone: As yet, its antigen is unknown.

Specimen: PBMCs. The TCR sequence derives from a girl under 18 in good health and CMV-seronegative.

CDR3 sequence: CATSRDIGGDYTF. CDR3 nucleotide sequence: TGTGCCACCAGCAGAGATATCGGGGGAGACTACACCTTC. This chain uses TRBV15 with TRBJ1-2, with a possible D match to TRBD1 (5 bases). CDR1 and CDR2 (germline): LNHNV, YYDKDF (reference sequence). The CDR3 has 13 residues. The V gene lost 0 bases and the J gene lost 10 bases, with 12 bases spanning the gap. Variable domain in full (rest from reference TRBV15 and TRBJ1-2): DAMVIQNPRYQVTQFGKPVTLSCSQTLNHNVMYWYQQKSSQAPKLLFHYYDKDFNNEADTPDNFQSRRPNTSFCFLDIRSPGLGDTAMYLCATSRDIGGDYTFGSGTRLTVV.